A selection of T cell receptor beta chains follows, all from one sample in a study of blood T cells in healthy people across ages. TCRdb re-called the 5' RACE reads with MiXCR, one entry per CDR3 protein. Found here are 700,000 or so distinct CDR3 sequences, approximately 40% of them singletons; the top ten hold around 30%. The sample was blood. The receptors derive from a man aged 80 or over in good health. Each CDR3 is given with its conserved first and last residue. A D gene is named only where the DNA matches it firmly. The size entry is marked missing in some rows and otherwise reads once, few, many or a size class.

V: TRBV20-1; size: NA; D: NA; J: TRBJ1-4; CDR3: CSARDRSRMNEKLFF; DNA: TGTAGTGCTAGAGATCGGAGCAGGATGAATGAAAAACTGTTTTTT
V: TRBV5-1; size: few; D: NA; J: TRBJ2-7; CDR3: CASSLGARASYEQYF; DNA: TGCGCCAGCAGCTTGGGCGCCAGGGCTTCCTACGAGCAGTACTTC
V: TRBV29-1; size: NA; D: TRBD2; J: TRBJ2-2; CDR3: CSVELAGVPTGELFF; DNA: TGCAGCGTAGAACTAGCGGGGGTACCCACCGGGGAGCTGTTTTTT
V: TRBV9; size: NA; D: NA; J: TRBJ1-2; CDR3: CASSADLHSTGESYGYTF; DNA: TGTGCCAGCAGCGCCGACCTCCACTCGACAGGAGAATCGTATGGCTACACCTTC
V: TRBV20-1; size: NA; D: NA; J: TRBJ1-4; CDR3: CSARREQEPVEKLFF; DNA: TGCAGTGCTAGACGGGAACAGGAACCCGTGGAAAAACTGTTTTTT
V: TRBV20-1; size: NA; D: TRBD1; J: TRBJ1-2; CDR3: CSARTGYYGYTF; DNA: TGCAGTGCGAGGACAGGGTACTATGGCTACACCTTC
V: TRBV20-1; size: NA; D: NA; J: TRBJ2-7; CDR3: CSAGPSGEQYF; DNA: TGCAGTGCTGGCCCGAGCGGGGAGCAGTACTTC
V: TRBV27; size: NA; D: NA; J: TRBJ1-3; CDR3: CASSSGASGNTIYF; DNA: TGTGCCAGTTCTTCCGGGGCCTCTGGAAACACCATATATTTT
V: TRBV15; size: NA; D: NA; J: TRBJ1-2; CDR3: CATSREGDYGYTF; DNA: TGTGCCACCAGCAGAGAGGGGGACTATGGCTACACCTTC
V: TRBV28; size: NA; D: NA; J: TRBJ1-1; CDR3: CASHSLTGPNTEAFF; DNA: TGTGCCAGCCACTCACTCACAGGACCAAACACTGAAGCTTTCTTT
V: TRBV7-9; size: NA; D: NA; J: TRBJ1-5; CDR3: CASSEDRPNQPQHF; DNA: TGTGCCAGCAGCGAAGACAGACCGAATCAGCCCCAGCATTTT
V: TRBV7-9; size: NA; D: TRBD2; J: TRBJ2-3; CDR3: CASSSRLAGGLGDTQYF; DNA: TGTGCCAGCAGCTCGAGACTAGCGGGGGGGCTTGGAGATACGCAGTATTTT
V: TRBV6-2/TRBV6-3; size: NA; D: NA; J: TRBJ2-7; CDR3: CASSRAGNNDEQYF; DNA: TGTGCCAGCAGTCGGGCAGGTAATAACGACGAGCAGTACTTC
V: TRBV28; size: few; D: TRBD2; J: TRBJ2-3; CDR3: CASSGGGSGKFVTQYF; DNA: TGTGCCAGCAGTGGGGGAGGGAGCGGGAAGTTTGTTACGCAGTATTTT
V: TRBV5-1; size: few; D: NA; J: TRBJ2-1; CDR3: CASSPAPTSGRSSYNEQFF; DNA: TGCGCCAGCAGCCCGGCGCCAACCTCGGGACGGTCCTCCTACAATGAGCAGTTCTTC
V: TRBV24-1; size: few; D: NA; J: TRBJ2-7; CDR3: CATSAPAGNEQYF; DNA: TGTGCCACCAGTGCTCCTGCGGGAAACGAGCAGTACTTC
V: TRBV12-5; size: few; D: TRBD2; J: TRBJ2-3; CDR3: CASGFVAGASTDTQYF; DNA: TGTGCTAGTGGTTTCGTAGCGGGAGCTAGCACAGATACGCAGTATTTT
V: TRBV6-5; size: NA; D: TRBD1; J: TRBJ1-1; CDR3: CAVDRGPNTEAFF; DNA: TGTGCCGTAGACAGGGGACCAAACACTGAAGCTTTCTTT
V: TRBV20-1; size: NA; D: NA; J: TRBJ2-5; CDR3: CSATATIYNEQYF; DNA: TGCAGTGCTACAGCCACGATTTACAATGAGCAGTACTTC
V: TRBV18; size: once; D: NA; J: TRBJ1-4; CDR3: CASSPLAATATNEKLFF; DNA: TGTGCCAGCTCACCACTAGCTGCCACCGCAACTAATGAAAAACTGTTTTTT
V: TRBV21-1; size: NA; D: NA; J: TRBJ2-7; CDR3: CASSKVGDRDIYEQYF; DNA: TGTGCCAGCAGCAAAGTAGGGGACAGGGACATTTACGAGCAGTACTTC
V: TRBV6-5; size: NA; D: TRBD1; J: TRBJ2-3; CDR3: CASRPRGLPQDTQYF; DNA: TGTGCCAGCAGACCGAGGGGGCTCCCGCAAGATACGCAGTATTTT
V: TRBV20-1; size: NA; D: NA; J: TRBJ2-7; CDR3: CSARDSAGWDEQYF; DNA: TGCAGTGCTAGAGATAGTGCAGGGTGGGACGAGCAGTACTTC
V: TRBV15; size: once; D: TRBD1; J: TRBJ2-7; CDR3: CATKQKTGGSKDEQYF; DNA: TGTGCCACCAAACAAAAGACAGGGGGGAGTAAAGACGAGCAGTACTTC
V: TRBV7-2; size: NA; D: TRBD2; J: TRBJ2-1; CDR3: CASSLRLAGGDEQFF; DNA: TGTGCCAGCAGCCTCAGACTAGCGGGGGGCGATGAGCAGTTCTTC
V: TRBV5-1; size: NA; D: TRBD2; J: TRBJ2-3; CDR3: CASSSKAGGGTDTQYF; DNA: TGCGCCAGCAGCTCCAAAGCGGGGGGTGGCACAGATACGCAGTATTTT
V: TRBV7-2; size: few; D: NA; J: TRBJ2-3; CDR3: CASSRDSYTQYF; DNA: TGTGCCAGCAGCAGAGACAGTTACACGCAGTATTTT
V: TRBV12-3/TRBV12-4; size: once; D: NA; J: TRBJ2-7; CDR3: CASTGGLNSYEQYF; DNA: TGTGCCAGCACCGGGGGTTTAAACTCCTACGAGCAGTACTTC
V: TRBV7-2; size: few; D: TRBD2; J: TRBJ2-3; CDR3: CASSPEAGGDTQYF; DNA: TGTGCCAGCAGCCCTGAGGCGGGGGGGGATACGCAGTATTTT
V: TRBV12-3/TRBV12-4; size: many; D: TRBD2; J: TRBJ2-1; CDR3: CASRLTSGSSDEQFF; DNA: TGTGCCAGCAGACTTACTAGCGGGAGCTCGGATGAGCAGTTCTTC
V: TRBV2; size: NA; D: TRBD1; J: TRBJ2-4; CDR3: CASSERWTGVREQYF; DNA: TGTGCCAGCAGTGAGAGGTGGACAGGGGTACGGGAGCAGTACTTC
V: TRBV27; size: NA; D: TRBD1; J: TRBJ1-1; CDR3: CASSSQRGLNTEAFF; DNA: TGTGCCAGCAGTTCGCAAAGGGGGCTGAACACTGAAGCTTTCTTT
V: TRBV15; size: NA; D: TRBD1; J: TRBJ2-4; CDR3: CATSTSGQGYSKNIQYF; DNA: TGTGCCACCAGCACCTCGGGACAGGGATATAGCAAAAACATTCAGTACTTC
V: TRBV7-2; size: NA; D: TRBD2; J: TRBJ2-1; CDR3: CASSGGLGAFDEQFF; DNA: TGTGCCAGCAGCGGGGGACTAGGTGCATTTGATGAGCAGTTCTTC
V: TRBV6-1; size: NA; D: NA; J: TRBJ2-3; CDR3: CASSVDVTSPDTQYF; DNA: TGTGCCAGCAGTGTGGACGTGACCTCACCAGATACGCAGTATTTT
V: TRBV7-8; size: NA; D: TRBD1; J: TRBJ2-6; CDR3: CASSLEPGQGISGANVLTF; DNA: TGTGCCAGCAGCTTAGAACCGGGACAGGGGATCTCTGGGGCCAACGTCCTGACTTTC
V: TRBV6-2/TRBV6-3; size: few; D: NA; J: TRBJ2-3; CDR3: CASSSGLTTDTQYF; DNA: TGTGCCAGCAGTTCCGGACTTACCACAGATACGCAGTATTTT
V: TRBV28; size: NA; D: NA; J: TRBJ2-7; CDR3: CASNFQGTYEQYF; DNA: TGTGCCAGCAATTTTCAGGGAACCTACGAGCAGTACTTC
V: TRBV29-1; size: NA; D: TRBD2; J: TRBJ2-1; CDR3: CSVEGLAGVASYNEQFF; DNA: TGCAGCGTTGAAGGCCTAGCGGGAGTGGCCTCCTACAATGAGCAGTTCTTC